This T cell receptor (beta chain) was identified during a study of blood T cell repertoires in COVID-19. Study context: Spain, Italy and the United States supplied samples that represented acute and convalescent COVID-19. Sources were T cells, B-cell-depleted T cells, or PBMCs; the material itself was cDNA or gDNA.

Seattle researchers signed up patients amid active infection and tracked them longitudinally. The method was immunoSEQ multiplex PCR; TCRdb's version includes in-frame clones alone and lacks a portion of them. The data contain over 400,000 clones, 85% to 90% of them singletons. The TCR sequence derives from a woman between 50 and 59 years old with COVID-19, enrolled during active disease. What was sequenced was peripheral blood.

This CDR3 reads CASSEAGGIPSPQHF. The CDR3 DNA reads as TGTGCCAGCAGTGAAGCAGGGGGTATCCCATCGCCCCAGCATTTT. The chain carries TRBV6-1 and TRBJ1-5; D is possibly TRBD1 (6 bases). This CDR3 is 15 amino acids long. Trimming pared 0 bases from V and 9 bases from J, leaving 15 bases between. Germline CDR1 MNHNS, CDR2 SASEGT.